The next 28 T cell receptor beta chains were all read from a single sample in a study of shared clonotypes between healthy human individuals (dated by TCRdb to between 2020 and 2021). CD8 naive samples were obtained by positive selection for CCR7 among CD45RO-negative cells, yielding a CD45RA+CCR7+ population from which TemRA cells were excluded. The protocol used for the library was the immunoSEQ multiplex PCR assay. Sourced from immuneACCESS, this table was stored by TCRdb with only in-frame sequences that have V and J called. A share of the clones is absent; for the studies checked, an unresolved V gene accounts for under half, and the remainder has no known explanation. In all, the sample holds about 2 million clones, and about 95% of those were seen once. Jointly, the top ten make up 1.2% of the sample. Specimen: naive CD8+ T cells sorted from blood. Read against the paper, the sample's cell subset or site label means: CD45RA+CCR7+. The receptors shown here come from a man between 18 and 35 years old in good health.

This clone was detected only once. This chain uses TRBV6-1 with TRBJ2-7, with unresolved D. Germline V lookup: CDR1 MNHNS, CDR2 SASEGT. The CDR3 runs to 14 residues. The ends were cut back, 1 base at V and 4 bases at J, with 11 bases in the middle. The CDR3 region is CASSEDRQLYEQYF. CDR3 DNA sequence: TGTGCCAGCAGTGAAGACCGACAACTATACGAGCAGTACTTC.

A word on this clone: Relative to the germline gene, one junction end is altered; a read error may explain this. This chain connects TRBV13 to TRBJ2-1; D remains ambiguous. This CDR3 spans 13 amino acids. Germline V gene lookup returns CDR1 PRHDT and CDR2 FYEKMQ (reference sequence). This CDR3 reads CASGLEELNEQFF. CDR3 DNA sequence: TGTGCCAGCGGCTTAGAAGAGCTCAATGAGCAGTTCTTC. The full variable domain, with the rest looked up from reference TRBV13 and TRBJ2-1, is AAGVIQSPRHLIKEKRETATLKCYPIPRHDTVYWYQQGPGQDPQFLISFYEKMQSDKGSIPDRFSAQQFSDYHSELNMSSLELGDSALYFCASGLEELNEQFFGPGTRLTVL.

This sequence joins TRBV7-2 and TRBJ1-1; D call uncertain. In germline, CDR1 is SGHTA, CDR2 FQGNSA. There are 14 residues in the CDR3. Deletions cut 1 base from V and 4 bases from J, with 10 bases between. This CDR3 is CASSLGGQTTEAFF. In DNA, the CDR3 is TGTGCCAGCAGCTTAGGAGGGCAGACCACTGAAGCTTTCTTT.

The rearrangement uses TRBV5-1 and TRBJ2-5; 13 nucleotides match TRBD2. CDR3 length: 17 amino acids. V lost 4 bases and J lost 0; bases outside the gene matches: 6. Looked up from germline, CDR1 is SGHRS and CDR2 is YFSETQ. This chain's CDR3 is CASSPGLAGEYQETQYF. The CDR3 region has the DNA TGCGCCAGCAGCCCTGGACTAGCGGGGGAGTACCAAGAGACCCAGTACTTC. Looking up the rest from reference TRBV5-1 and TRBJ2-5 gives the full variable domain: KAGVTQTPRYLIKTRGQQVTLSCSPISGHRSVSWYQQTPGQGLQFLFEYFSETQRNKGNFPGRFSGRQFSNSRSEMNVSTLELGDSALYLCASSPGLAGEYQETQYFGPGTRLLVL.

This clone was observed a single time. V gene TRBV9 combines with J gene TRBJ1-5; the D is unclear. Trimming shortened V by 4 bases and J by 6 bases, and 14 bases separated the two germline ends. The CDR3 has 14 amino acids. Germline V gene lookup returns CDR1 SGDLS and CDR2 YYNGEE. The CDR3 nucleotides read TGTGCCAGCAGCCCCGGGCAGAAGGGTCAGCCCCAGCATTTT. It encodes CASSPGQKGQPQHF.

The rearrangement joins TRBV4-1 to TRBJ2-1; no reliable D call. This CDR3 has 12 residues. Germline lookup yields CDR1 MGHRA and CDR2 YSYEKL. Trimming took off 4 bases at V and 5 bases at J, with 6 bases between the two ends. The CDR3 DNA reads TGCGCCAGCAGCCCGGAGAACAATGAGCAGTTCTTC. Encoded protein: CASSPENNEQFF.

In the case of this clone: Within the sample, other DNA sequences also encode this same CDR3. The chain employs TRBV7-8 and TRBJ2-5; either TRBD1 or TRBD2 may fit D (5 bases each). Looked up from germline, CDR1 is SGHVS and CDR2 is FQNEAQ. This CDR3 is 14 amino acids long. Trimming took off 4 bases at V and 1 base at J, with 10 bases between the two ends. CDR3 in DNA: TGTGCCAGCAGCTCAACAGGACTCCAAGAGACCCAGTACTTC. Encoded protein: CASSSTGLQETQYF.

V is TRBV6-1 and J is TRBJ1-4; 9 bases are a match to TRBD1. The CDR3 consists of 15 residues. Germline V CDR1 and CDR2: MNHNS, SASEGT. V trimming: 6 bases; J trimming: 4 bases; junction bases outside the gene matches: 6. The CDR3 nucleotides read TGTGCCAGCAGCTGGACAGGGGAAAATAATGAAAAACTGTTTTTT. Amino acids: CASSWTGENNEKLFF.

This clone has more than one count but fewer than ten. This rearrangement joins TRBV6-5 to TRBJ1-6; D is unclear. Germline CDR1 MNHEY, CDR2 SVGAGI. This CDR3 has 11 amino acids. The V gene lost 6 bases and the J gene lost 6 bases, with 3 bases spanning the gap. This chain's CDR3 is CASRFNSPLHF. For the CDR3, the DNA is TGTGCCAGCAGGTTTAATTCACCCCTCCACTTT.

This clone has only one observation. A much bigger clone sits one base away, suggesting this may be a read error. The rearrangement uses TRBV5-4 and TRBJ2-5; D is undetermined. This CDR3 has 11 amino acids. CDR1 SGHNT and CDR2 YYREEE come from the germline V gene (reference sequence). V was shortened by 0 bases and J by 5 bases, with 2 bases between the two germline ends. The CDR3 bases are TGTGCCAGCAGCTTGGTGGAGACCCAGTACTTC. Encoded protein: CASSLVETQYF. Complete variable domain (other parts from reference TRBV5-4 and TRBJ2-5): ETGVTQSPTHLIKTRGQQVTLRCSSQSGHNTVSWYQQALGQGPQFIFQYYREEENGRGNFPPRFSGLQFPNYSSELNVNALELDDSALYLCASSLVETQYFGPGTRLLVL.

This rearrangement joins TRBV4-1 to TRBJ1-2; the D is unclear. V dropped 1 base and J dropped 8 bases, with 8 bases sitting between them. Per germline, CDR1 MGHRA and CDR2 YSYEKL. This CDR3 is built from 12 residues. As DNA, the CDR3 is TGCGCCAGCAGCCAAGTCGGCAGGGGCTACACCTTC. It translates to CASSQVGRGYTF.

The J gene is TRBJ1-2, the V gene TRBV30; 8 positions match TRBD1. Per germline, CDR1 GTSNPN and CDR2 SVGIG (reference sequence). The V segment lost 6 bases and the J segment 4 bases; nucleotides outside the gene matches: 7. The CDR3 consists of 13 residues. DNA for the CDR3: TGTGCCTGCCCCCGGGACAGGTCCTATGGCTACACCTTC. It encodes CACPRDRSYGYTF.

The chain has TRBV9 and TRBJ2-1; 12 bases line up with TRBD1. The CDR3 is made up of 16 amino acids. Unmatched junction bases numbered 8, after V lost 2 bases and J lost 8 bases. The germline V gene has CDR1 SGDLS and CDR2 YYNGEE. The CDR3 loop is CASSVQPGQGAYEQFF. The CDR3 coding sequence is TGTGCCAGCAGCGTCCAACCGGGACAGGGGGCCTATGAGCAGTTCTTC.

The count of this clone is one. This chain links TRBV5-1 with TRBJ2-1; 10 nucleotides line up with TRBD2. CDR1 and CDR2 (germline): SGHRS, YFSETQ. The CDR3 length is 20 residues. V dropped 1 base and J dropped 0; count of bases not matched to a gene: 13. The CDR3 DNA sequence: TGCGCCAGCAGCTTGTTTGGGCTAGCGGGGGACTTGGACTCCTACAATGAGCAGTTCTTC. Amino acid sequence: CASSLFGLAGDLDSYNEQFF.

A word on this clone: The identical CDR3 is also encoded by other nucleotide sequences in the sample. The V gene is TRBV7-9, the J gene TRBJ2-5; D gene uncertain. The germline CDR1 and CDR2 sequences are SEHNR and FQNEAQ (reference sequence). The CDR3 has 13 amino acids. V shed 2 bases and J shed 5 bases, with 9 bases lying between them. The CDR3 region has the DNA TGTGCCAGCAGCTTATCTGAGGTGGAGACCCAGTACTTC. It yields the protein CASSLSEVETQYF.

V usage is TRBV19 and J usage is TRBJ2-2; tentative D call: TRBD1 (6 bases). The CDR3 contains 15 residues. V was cut by 2 bases and J by 2 bases, with 9 bases left in between. The germline V gene encodes CDR1 LNHDA and CDR2 SQIVND (reference sequence). CDR3 coding DNA: TGTGCCAGTAGTATAACGGGACACAACACCGGGGAGCTGTTTTTT. It is translated as CASSITGHNTGELFF.

This clone was seen a single time. V gene TRBV28 combines with J gene TRBJ2-7; D may correspond to TRBD1 or TRBD2 (6 bases each). This CDR3 comprises 14 residues. The germline CDR1 and CDR2 sequences are MDHEN and SYDVKM. V was clipped by 6 bases and J by 6 bases, with 18 bases between them. CDR3 DNA: TGTGCCAGCAGCATGATACAGGGAGGTGCCGAGCAGTACTTC. Translated, it gives CASSMIQGGAEQYF.

The chain employs TRBV20-1 and TRBJ2-5, with D maybe TRBD2 (5 bases). CDR3 size: 10 residues. CDR1 and CDR2 from the germline V gene are DFQATT and SNEGSKA (reference sequence). CDR3 in DNA: TGCAGAACTGGGGAGGAGACCCAGTACTTC. Translating it yields CRTGEETQYF.

Notes on this clone: Other DNA sequences in the sample encode the same CDR3. The chain links TRBV6-1 to TRBJ2-7, with no clear D. The CDR3 extends over 11 amino acids. Trimming cost V 1 base and J 4 bases, with 2 bases left between them. Germline-derived CDR1 and CDR2 are MNHNS and SASEGT. This CDR3 is CASSEGYEQYF. The CDR3 coding sequence is TGTGCCAGCAGTGAAGGTTACGAGCAGTACTTC.

This rearrangement joins TRBV7-9 to TRBJ1-1; D gene ambiguous. This CDR3 region has 11 residues. CDR1 is SEHNR and CDR2 is FQNEAQ in the germline V gene (reference sequence). V lost 4 bases to trimming and J lost 5 bases, with 5 bases between them. CDR3 in amino acids: CASSSSTEAFF. For the CDR3, the DNA is TGTGCCAGCAGCTCCTCTACTGAAGCTTTCTTT.

CDR3 loop: CASSLGPPSAVETQYF. In DNA form, the CDR3 reads TGTGCCAGCAGCTTGGGTCCCCCTAGCGCCGTTGAGACCCAGTACTTC. This chain links TRBV13 with TRBJ2-5; TRBD2 is a possible D gene (6 bases). V dropped 3 bases and J dropped 5 bases, with 19 bases sitting between them. The CDR3 extends over 16 amino acids. Germline CDR1 is PRHDT and CDR2 is FYEKMQ (reference sequence).

This chain joins TRBV5-1 and TRBJ1-1, with D possibly TRBD1 on 5 matching bases. Trimming left V 0 bases short and J 1 base short, with 10 bases between. Germline CDR1 reads SGHRS; CDR2 reads YFSETQ. The CDR3 is 15 residues long. The CDR3 region is CASSLDWDANTEAFF. CDR3 bases: TGCGCCAGCAGCTTGGATTGGGACGCGAACACTGAAGCTTTCTTT.

The chain uses TRBV27 and TRBJ2-5; tentatively, D is TRBD1 (8 bases). The CDR3 is made up of 12 amino acids. Germline loops: CDR1 MNHEY, CDR2 SMNVEV (reference sequence). Trimming removed 6 bases from V and 5 bases from J, with 10 bases in between. The CDR3 nucleotides are TGTGCCAGCAGACAGGGGGGGGAGACCCAGTACTTC. Protein product: CASRQGGETQYF.

The chain combines TRBV6-5 with TRBJ2-2; D not certain. The CDR3 is 14 amino acids. Trimming cost V 5 bases and J 2 bases, with 9 bases left between them. Germline values: CDR1 MNHEY, CDR2 SVGAGI. The CDR3 nucleotides are TGTGCCAGCAGTGAGGACCCTAACACCGGGGAGCTGTTTTTT. It specifies CASSEDPNTGELFF.

The chain links TRBV4-1 to TRBJ2-7, with unresolved D. This CDR3 is 15 amino acids long. V lost 0 bases to trimming and J lost 4 bases, with 13 bases between them. Germline V CDR1 and CDR2: MGHRA, YSYEKL. This chain's CDR3 is CASSQEPDLIYEQYF. The CDR3 DNA reads as TGCGCCAGCAGCCAAGAACCAGATCTGATTTACGAGCAGTACTTC.

The V and J genes are TRBV28 and TRBJ2-7; D might be TRBD1 or TRBD2, each matching 5 bases. CDR1 MDHEN and CDR2 SYDVKM come from the germline V gene. V was shortened by 3 bases and J by 0 bases, with 12 bases between the two germline ends. The CDR3 runs to 15 residues. DNA of the CDR3: TGTGCCAGCAGTTTTGGGACGACGGTCTCCTACGAGCAGTACTTC. It codes for CASSFGTTVSYEQYF.

The chain employs TRBV11-1 and TRBJ1-2; D is possibly TRBD1 (5 bases). The V end was cut by 5 bases, the J end by 2 bases, with 9 bases between. Germline V gene data show CDR1 as SGHAT and CDR2 as FQDESV (reference sequence). The CDR3 totals 13 residues. CDR3 amino acids: CASSGDRNYGYTF. The CDR3 DNA reads TGTGCCAGCAGCGGGGACCGGAACTATGGCTACACCTTC.

This chain connects TRBV9 to TRBJ2-2; no firm D call. V shed 3 bases and J shed 0 bases, with 3 bases lying between them. This CDR3 is built from 13 residues. The germline V gene encodes CDR1 SGDLS and CDR2 YYNGEE. The CDR3 bases are TGTGCCAGCAGCGATTCGAACACCGGGGAGCTGTTTTTT. Amino acids: CASSDSNTGELFF.